A single sample gave rise to the 22 T cell receptor beta chains below, sequenced in a study of early T cells in non-severe SARS-CoV-2 infection. TCRdb processed the 5' RACE reads anew with MiXCR; each CDR3 protein has one entry. Counted here are approximately 50,000 distinct CDR3 sequences, approximately 8% occurring once; the ten biggest clones make up around 4%. Sequences were obtained from whole blood. These TCRs come from an adult who was a healthcare worker with PCR-confirmed SARS-CoV-2 infection or an uninfected control (not recorded which).

The chain couples TRBV29-1 to TRBJ1-1; D gene ambiguous. Trimming took off 3 bases at V and 4 bases at J, with 21 bases between the two ends. The CDR3 spans 16 residues. The germline gives CDR1 SQVTM, CDR2 ANQGSEA. CDR3 sequence reads: CSVDYFLAPASTEAFF. CDR3 nucleotides: TGCAGCGTTGACTATTTTTTAGCCCCGGCCTCCACTGAAGCTTTCTTT.

This clonotype occurred a few times. V usage is TRBV2 and J usage is TRBJ2-2, with TRBD1 matching 8 bases. The V segment lost 6 bases and the J segment 0 bases; nucleotides outside the gene matches: 6. The CDR3 consists of 16 residues. Per germline, CDR1 SNHLY and CDR2 FYNNEI. This chain's CDR3 is CASRGTGKANTGELFF. The CDR3 DNA is TGTGCCAGCAGGGGGACAGGAAAAGCGAACACCGGGGAGCTGTTTTTT.

This clonotype has a count of ten or more. The J gene is TRBJ2-7, the V gene TRBV20-1; 8 nucleotides align to TRBD1. V lost 1 base to trimming and J lost 2 bases; unmatched junction nucleotides: 4. The CDR3 totals 14 residues. In germline, CDR1 is DFQATT, CDR2 SNEGSKA (reference sequence). The CDR3 DNA reads TGCAGTGCTAGAGCGGACAGGGTAGCCTACGAGCAGTACTTC. Amino acid sequence: CSARADRVAYEQYF.

As for this clonotype: Because the CDR3 is missing its conserved closing phenylalanine or tryptophan, this is likely a read error. The chain employs TRBV20-1 and TRBJ2-7; 8 positions agree with TRBD1. With 4 bases clipped from V and 3 bases from J, the junction kept 11 bases outside the gene matches. The germline CDR1 and CDR2 sequences are DFQATT and SNEGSKA (reference sequence). CDR3 length: 15 residues. CDR3 loop: CSANPTGAFDYEQYS. CDR3 nucleotide sequence: TGCAGTGCTAATCCGACAGGGGCCTTTGACTACGAGCAGTACTCC.

This chain's CDR3 is CASSLDVGTGAFAYGYTF. In DNA form, the CDR3 reads TGCGCCAGCAGCTTGGACGTTGGGACAGGGGCCTTCGCGTATGGCTACACCTTC. The rearrangement links TRBV5-1 to TRBJ1-2; 10 bases line up with TRBD1. Germline trimming cut 0 bases from V and 5 bases from J; bases unmatched to any gene: 13. The CDR3 runs 18 residues. The germline V gene has CDR1 SGHRS and CDR2 YFSETQ.

The chain links TRBV11-3 to TRBJ2-7; no clear D gene. CDR1 and CDR2 from the germline V gene are SGHNT and YENEEA. V lost 0 bases, J lost 6 bases, and 12 bases lay in between. This CDR3 comprises 14 residues. CDR3 residues: CASSLDPSSSEQYF. The CDR3 coding sequence is TGTGCCAGCAGCTTAGATCCCAGCTCCAGCGAGCAGTACTTC.

This clonotype was observed at least ten times. The chain carries TRBV28 and TRBJ2-3; D possibly corresponds to TRBD2 (5 bases). The germline V and J ends were trimmed by 4 bases and 4 bases, with 24 bases remaining between them. Germline V gene sequence: CDR1 MDHEN, CDR2 SYDVKM. The CDR3 length is 18 residues. The CDR3 DNA follows: TGTGCCAGCAGTTCCCGTTCTCGGGCTGAGGACTTCGCAGATACGCAGTATTTT. Encoded protein: CASSSRSRAEDFADTQYF. Looking up the rest from reference TRBV28 and TRBJ2-3 gives the full variable domain: DVKVTQSSRYLVKRTGEKVFLECVQDMDHENMFWYRQDPGLGLRLIYFSYDVKMKEKGDIPEGYSVSREKKERFSLILESASTNQTSMYLCASSSRSRAEDFADTQYFGPGTRLTVL.

This clonotype was counted at least ten times. The chain is built from TRBV20-1 and TRBJ2-7; perhaps TRBD1 as D (6 bases). The length of the CDR3 is 13 residues. V lost 6 bases and J lost 5, with 17 bases in between. The V gene's germline CDR1 is DFQATT and CDR2 SNEGSKA (reference sequence). In DNA, the CDR3 is TGCAGTGCCACGACAGGAGTCGGGGACGAGCAGTACTTC. Amino acid sequence: CSATTGVGDEQYF.

The chain couples TRBV4-1 to TRBJ2-4; D remains unclear. Per germline, CDR1 MGHRA and CDR2 YSYEKL. Trimming stripped 2 bases from V and 1 base from J, with 9 bases between. The CDR3 length is 15 residues. The CDR3 region has the DNA TGCGCCAGCAGCCAAAACGTCCCGGCCAAAAACATTCAGTACTTC. It encodes CASSQNVPAKNIQYF.

This clonotype was observed at least ten times. V and J are TRBV19 and TRBJ2-3, with TRBD2 as a possible D gene (6 bases). V was cut by 3 bases and J by 1 base, with 8 bases left in between. This CDR3 is built from 14 residues. CDR1 LNHDA and CDR2 SQIVND come from the germline V gene (reference sequence). The CDR3 here is CASSIRRGTDTQYF. The CDR3 region has the DNA TGTGCCAGTAGTATCCGGAGGGGCACAGATACGCAGTATTTT.

DNA for the CDR3: TGTGCCATCAGTCCAGACAGACCCTATGGCTACACCTTC. This encodes CAISPDRPYGYTF. This rearrangement joins TRBV10-3 to TRBJ1-2; perhaps TRBD1 as D (5 bases). V was pared by 5 bases and J by 4 bases, with 11 bases between. The CDR3 length is 13 residues. Germline lookup yields CDR1 ENHRY and CDR2 SYGVKD.

This clonotype was seen many times. The chain uses TRBV5-4 and TRBJ1-1; the match to TRBD1 covers 7 bases. Trimming removed 7 bases from V and 3 bases from J; junction bases left unmatched: 9. The CDR3 sequence is 14 residues long. Germline CDR1 is SGHNT and CDR2 is YYREEE (reference sequence). The CDR3 DNA reads as TGTGCCAGCCAAGAGGGGGCTGGAGACACTGAAGCTTTCTTT. This gives the protein CASQEGAGDTEAFF.

This clonotype has a count of ten or more. The chain couples TRBV13 to TRBJ2-7; D is uncertain. The germline CDR1 and CDR2 sequences are PRHDT and FYEKMQ (reference sequence). The CDR3 contains 12 residues. Trimming stripped 2 bases from V and 3 bases from J, with 5 bases between. The chain's CDR3 is CASSLRVYEQYF. CDR3 coding DNA: TGTGCCAGCAGCTTACGGGTCTACGAGCAGTACTTC.

The table lists this clonotype with a few counts. This chain links TRBV2 with TRBJ2-6; D gene unclear. CDR3 size: 16 residues. With 4 bases removed from V and 3 bases from J, the gap between germline ends came to 13 bases. CDR1 SNHLY and CDR2 FYNNEI come from the germline V gene. The CDR3 sequence is CASSGPQIGGANVLTF. Written as DNA, the CDR3 is TGTGCCAGCAGTGGCCCCCAAATTGGTGGGGCCAACGTCCTGACTTTC. Combining the CDR3 with reference TRBV2 and TRBJ2-6 gives the whole variable domain EPEVTQTPSHQVTQMGQEVILRCVPISNHLYFYWYRQILGQKVEFLVSFYNNEISEKSEIFDDQFSVERPDGSNFTLKIRSTKLEDSAMYFCASSGPQIGGANVLTFGAGSRLTVL.

This clonotype occurred a few times. This chain uses TRBV18 with TRBJ2-7; D unclear. The V end was cut by 3 bases, the J end by 0 bases, with 9 bases between. Germline CDR1 reads KGHSH; CDR2 reads LQKENI. This CDR3 is 14 amino acids long. CDR3 DNA sequence: TGTGCCAGCTCACCCTCCGCAGCCTCCTACGAGCAGTACTTC. It yields the protein CASSPSAASYEQYF.

This clonotype was seen a handful of times. This chain connects TRBV13 to TRBJ2-4; 8 bases line up with TRBD1. This CDR3 comprises 13 residues. Germline V gene lookup returns CDR1 PRHDT and CDR2 FYEKMQ (reference sequence). Trimming cost V 5 bases and J 5 bases; bases outside gene matches: 2. The CDR3, as DNA: TGTGCCAGCAGCCGGGACAGGCAAAACATTCAGTACTTC. Its translation is CASSRDRQNIQYF.

There are many counts of this clonotype. The CDR3 bases are TGCAGTGCGGGAGGGGAGACTTACGAGCAGTACTTC. Amino acid sequence: CSAGGETYEQYF. The J gene is TRBJ2-7, the V gene TRBV20-1; 7 bases are a match to TRBD2. V shed 6 bases and J 4 bases; nucleotides not matched to a gene: 6. The germline gives CDR1 DFQATT, CDR2 SNEGSKA (reference sequence). This CDR3 comprises 12 residues.

The rearrangement uses TRBV14 and TRBJ1-6, with a tentative D call TRBD1 (6 bases). Germline assignment: CDR1 SGHDN and CDR2 FVKESK. V was pared by 5 bases and J by 10 bases, with 9 bases between. CDR3 size: 12 residues. CDR3: CASSTGRSPLHF. Here the CDR3 DNA reads TGTGCCAGCAGCACAGGGCGATCACCCCTCCACTTT.

The chain has TRBV2 and TRBJ1-1; D ambiguous. V shed 4 bases and J shed 11 bases, with 11 bases lying between them. This CDR3 has 11 amino acids. Germline V CDR1 and CDR2: SNHLY, FYNNEI. The CDR3 nucleotides are TGTGCCAGCAGTGTTGGAGCGGAGGCTTTCTTT. It translates to CASSVGAEAFF.

The table lists this clonotype with many counts. The gene calls are TRBV27 and TRBJ1-6; TRBD1 matches at 9 bases. The V and J ends lost 6 bases and 3 bases, in that order; junction bases with no gene match: 9. The CDR3 totals 17 residues. CDR1 MNHEY and CDR2 SMNVEV come from the germline V gene (reference sequence). This CDR3 reads CASRPGQGSYYNSPLHF. The CDR3 coding sequence is TGTGCCAGCAGGCCGGGACAGGGATCATACTATAATTCACCCCTCCACTTT.

This clonotype was found a few times. The chain is built from TRBV20-1 and TRBJ2-3, with 10 bases aligning to TRBD2. From germline, CDR1 is DFQATT and CDR2 SNEGSKA (reference sequence). With 1 base clipped from V and 0 bases from J, the junction kept 1 base outside the gene matches. The CDR3 has 15 residues. The CDR3 DNA is TGCAGTGCTAGAGTAGCGGGGGGAAGCACAGATACGCAGTATTTT. This sequence encodes CSARVAGGSTDTQYF.

The rearrangement uses TRBV12-3 or TRBV12-4 and TRBJ2-3; 8 bases map to TRBD1. This CDR3 is 16 amino acids long. The V gene end was trimmed by 9 bases and the J gene end by 4 bases; junction bases not matched to a gene: 15. This CDR3 is CASRFDLGQESDTQYF. The CDR3 nucleotides read TGTGCCAGTAGATTCGATTTGGGACAGGAATCAGATACGCAGTATTTT.